Presented here are 12 T cell receptor beta chains from one specimen sequenced in a study of T cell clonotyping in hematopoietic cell transplantation (dated by TCRdb to 2020 to 2022). Library preparation used the immunoSEQ multiplex PCR assay. TCRdb holds this immuneACCESS table with in-frame rearrangements only. Some clones are missing; in checked studies, unresolved V genes explain under half, and the rest has no known cause. This sample lists some 11,000 clones; approximately 46% were detected once. Around 8.5% of the sample is held by the ten biggest clonotypes. The sample's time point, from its label and the paper: 30 days after allo-HCT. The sequenced sample was PBMCs, obtained 30 days after allogeneic stem cell transplant. Receptors originate from a male patient aged 50 to 59 who had an allogeneic stem cell transplant from an unrelated donor, so the T cells may come from the graft donor. Some clones in this sample may be carry-over from other donors' samples.

CDR3 residues: CSGGEGGFYGYTF. CDR3 coding DNA: TGCAGCGGGGGAGAGGGAGGGTTCTATGGCTACACCTTC. The chain carries TRBV29-1 and TRBJ1-2; D is uncertain. Germline V lookup: CDR1 SQVTM, CDR2 ANQGSEA. This CDR3 region has 13 residues. The V end was cut by 7 bases, the J end by 4 bases, with 16 bases between.

This clone was observed a handful of times. The gene calls are TRBV19 and TRBJ2-3, with D hard to call. There are 15 residues in the CDR3. With 1 base removed from V and 0 bases from J, the gap between germline ends came to 8 bases. CDR1 and CDR2 from the germline V gene are LNHDA and SQIVND (reference sequence). The CDR3 nucleotides are TGTGCCAGTAGTATAGCTGGGCGGAGCACAGATACGCAGTATTTT. Its protein is CASSIAGRSTDTQYF.

V is TRBV27 and J is TRBJ1-5, with D possibly matching TRBD1 (5 bases). Trimming left V 2 bases short and J 7 bases short, with 9 bases between. The CDR3 contains 13 residues. Germline-derived CDR1 and CDR2 are MNHEY and SMNVEV (reference sequence). The CDR3 loop is CASSLAGRQPQHF. CDR3 in DNA: TGTGCCAGCAGTTTAGCAGGGCGGCAGCCCCAGCATTTT.

The rearrangement joins TRBV7-9 to TRBJ2-7; TRBD1 aligns across 9 bases. The V and J ends lost 7 bases and 5 bases, in that order; junction bases with no gene match: 9. Germline values: CDR1 SEHNR, CDR2 FQNEAQ (reference sequence). The CDR3 runs 14 residues. The CDR3 DNA sequence: TGTGCCAGCACCGTAGGACAGGGGCCCCACGAGCAGTACTTC. Its translation is CASTVGQGPHEQYF.

V and J are TRBV30 and TRBJ1-2, with unresolved D. Trimming stripped 4 bases from V and 1 base from J, with 16 bases between. Germline lookup yields CDR1 GTSNPN and CDR2 SVGIG (reference sequence). The CDR3 extends over 15 amino acids. The DNA for the CDR3 is TGTGCCTGGAAGGATCGCAGGAAGATTAACTATGGCTACACCTTC. Protein sequence: CAWKDRRKINYGYTF.

This chain links TRBV29-1 with TRBJ2-2; D gene uncertain. The germline V gene encodes CDR1 SQVTM and CDR2 ANQGSEA. Trimming removed 6 bases from V and 3 bases from J, with 8 bases in between. The CDR3 length is 12 residues. The CDR3, as DNA: TGCAGCGTCCCGATGGACACCGGGGAGCTGTTTTTT. Protein product: CSVPMDTGELFF.

The chain couples TRBV6-1 to TRBJ2-7, with TRBD1 identical over 10 bases. From germline, CDR1 is MNHNS and CDR2 SASEGT. V was clipped by 8 bases and J by 3 bases; unmatched bases: 1. The length of the CDR3 is 12 residues. CDR3 region: CASGTGDYEQYF. CDR3 sequence (DNA): TGTGCCAGCGGGACAGGGGACTACGAGCAGTACTTC.

This clone has only a few counts. The chain joins TRBV5-6 to TRBJ1-2, with 10 bases that match TRBD1. V shed 6 bases and J 1 base; nucleotides not matched to a gene: 6. The CDR3 totals 15 residues. Per germline, CDR1 SGHDT and CDR2 YYEEEE. The CDR3 reads CASTYGTGVNYGYTF. CDR3 bases: TGTGCCAGCACTTACGGGACAGGGGTTAACTATGGCTACACCTTC.

In its sample, this clone was seen a few times. The chain employs TRBV30 and TRBJ1-6; possibly TRBD1 for D (5 bases). The V gene's germline CDR1 is GTSNPN and CDR2 SVGIG (reference sequence). The CDR3 has 15 amino acids. Deletions cut 0 bases from V and 7 bases from J, with 13 bases between. This CDR3 reads CAWSVPRVSNSPLHF. DNA for the CDR3: TGTGCCTGGAGTGTCCCCAGGGTTAGCAATTCACCCCTCCACTTT.

V is TRBV6-1 and J is TRBJ1-4; 8 bases are a match to TRBD1. Germline V gives CDR1 MNHNS, CDR2 SASEGT. V was pared by 1 base and J by 3 bases, with 4 bases of the junction left unmatched. CDR3 length: 16 amino acids. This chain's CDR3 is CASSEGTGYPNEKLFF. CDR3 DNA: TGTGCCAGCAGTGAAGGGACAGGGTATCCTAATGAAAAACTGTTTTTT.

The V call is TRBV5-6, the J call TRBJ1-2; 7 bases fit TRBD1. The CDR3 consists of 14 residues. Germline CDR1 reads SGHDT; CDR2 reads YYEEEE. V gave up 4 bases and J gave up 4 bases; unmatched junction bases: 7. The CDR3 sequence is CASSPDRTFYGYTF. The CDR3 DNA reads TGTGCCAGCAGCCCGGACAGGACCTTCTATGGCTACACCTTC.

The rearrangement links TRBV7-2 to TRBJ1-2; tentative D call: TRBD1 (5 bases). The ends were cut back, 2 bases at V and 2 bases at J, with 15 bases in the middle. The CDR3 is made up of 16 amino acids. The germline V gene encodes CDR1 SGHTA and CDR2 FQGNSA. The CDR3 bases are TGTGCCAGCAGCTTACAGAGCAGGGCTACAAACTATGGCTACACCTTC. This gives the protein CASSLQSRATNYGYTF. Variable domain in full (rest from reference TRBV7-2 and TRBJ1-2): GAGVSQSPSNKVTEKGKDVELRCDPISGHTALYWYRQSLGQGLEFLIYFQGNSAPDKSGLPSDRFSAERTGGSVSTLTIQRTQQEDSAVYLCASSLQSRATNYGYTFGSGTRLTVV.